The clone carrying this T cell receptor beta chain turned up a few times. Its antigen remains unidentified. These data are taken from a study of regulatory T cells in long-lasting Graves disease. Background on the study: Graves' disease counted as persistent after over 5 years of antithyroid drugs with positive TSH receptor antibodies.

Overall study findings and caveats: Persistent patients shared more public clonotypes (under 3,000) than newly diagnosed patients (about 1,000). Persistent disease preferred TRBV28, TRBJ1-2 and TRBJ2-5.

J lost 5 bases, V lost 5 bases, and 8 bases had no gene match. Germline V lookup: CDR1 SGHTA, CDR2 FQGNSA. This CDR3 contains 14 residues. Described time point: persistent/refractory GD, antithyroid drugs over 5 years with positive TRAb. From RNA extracted from PBMCs, the TCR library was made. By American Thyroid Association guidelines, Graves' disease was diagnosed in the cohort. Construction of the TCR beta libraries employed iRepertoire HTBI primers in conjunction with Arm-PCR of CDR3 regions. Via MiXCR, TCRdb re-called the multiplex PCR reads, giving one row per CDR3 protein. The data contain fewer than 450,000 distinct CDR3 sequences, around 24% of them singletons.

This chain links TRBV7-2 with TRBJ2-7, with TRBD2 matching over 8 bases. The sample was peripheral blood mononuclear cells (PBMCs), taken when the disease was refractory, from a patient treated with antithyroid drugs. This TCR came from a female donor with Graves disease. The CDR3 sequence is CASSPGTSLNEQYF. CDR3 bases: TGTGCCAGCAGCCCCGGGACTAGTCTCAACGAGCAGTACTTC.